This record concerns one TCR beta chain sequence. Its antigen is unknown. Repeated repertoire sampling spanned the course of chemoradiotherapy. The CDR3 is 13 residues long. The germline V and J ends were trimmed by 8 bases and 1 base, with 11 bases remaining between them. Per the germline V gene, CDR1 is ENHRY and CDR2 is SYGVKD. The sample originates from a study of chemoradiotherapy in HPV16-positive cancers. The assay was immunoSEQ multiplex PCR, and TCRdb's table has in-frame clones only and misses some. The sample records about 10,000 clones, 65% to 80% being singletons. The study's findings and limits: Candidate HPV-specific clones and E7-related TCR motifs grew in tumor during treatment.

This receptor was taken from a human donor with HPV-associated anogenital cancer. The material was tumor tissue, obtained from a patient who underwent chemoradiotherapy. The chain recombines TRBV10-3 with TRBJ1-1; no clear D. The CDR3 here is CAIGRTENTEAFF. CDR3 bases: TGTGCCATCGGAAGAACAGAGAACACTGAAGCTTTCTTT.